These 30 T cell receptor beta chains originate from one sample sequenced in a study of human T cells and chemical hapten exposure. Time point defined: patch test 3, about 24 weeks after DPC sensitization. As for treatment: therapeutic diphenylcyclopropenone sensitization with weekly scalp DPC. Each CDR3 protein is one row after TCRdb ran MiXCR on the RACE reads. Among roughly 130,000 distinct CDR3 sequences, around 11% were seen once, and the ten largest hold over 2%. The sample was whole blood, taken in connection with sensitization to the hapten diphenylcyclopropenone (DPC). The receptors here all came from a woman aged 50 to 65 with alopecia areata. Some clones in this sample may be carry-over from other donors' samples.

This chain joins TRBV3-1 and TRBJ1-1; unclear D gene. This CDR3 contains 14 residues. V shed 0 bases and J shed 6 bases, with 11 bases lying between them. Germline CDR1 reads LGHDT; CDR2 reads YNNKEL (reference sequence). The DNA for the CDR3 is TGTGCCAGCAGCCAAGATATCGGGGAGGCTGAAGCTTTCTTT. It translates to CASSQDIGEAEAFF.

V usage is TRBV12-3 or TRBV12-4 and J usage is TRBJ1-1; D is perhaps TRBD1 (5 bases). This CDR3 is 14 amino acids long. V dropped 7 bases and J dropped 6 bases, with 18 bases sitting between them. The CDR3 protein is CASTDQGFVSEAFF. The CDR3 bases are TGTGCCAGCACTGACCAGGGATTCGTCTCTGAAGCTTTCTTT.

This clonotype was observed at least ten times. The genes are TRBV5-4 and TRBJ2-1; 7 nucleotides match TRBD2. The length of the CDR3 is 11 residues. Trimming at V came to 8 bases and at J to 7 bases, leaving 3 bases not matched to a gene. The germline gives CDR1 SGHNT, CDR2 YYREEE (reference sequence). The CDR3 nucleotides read TGTGCCAGTATCGGGGGGAATGAGCAGTTCTTC. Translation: CASIGGNEQFF.

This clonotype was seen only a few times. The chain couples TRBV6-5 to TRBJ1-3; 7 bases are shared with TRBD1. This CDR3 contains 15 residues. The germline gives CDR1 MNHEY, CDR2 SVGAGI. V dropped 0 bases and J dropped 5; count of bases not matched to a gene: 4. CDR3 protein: CASSYSGRGRNTIYF. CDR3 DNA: TGTGCCAGCAGTTACTCGGGCAGGGGGAGAAACACCATATATTTT.

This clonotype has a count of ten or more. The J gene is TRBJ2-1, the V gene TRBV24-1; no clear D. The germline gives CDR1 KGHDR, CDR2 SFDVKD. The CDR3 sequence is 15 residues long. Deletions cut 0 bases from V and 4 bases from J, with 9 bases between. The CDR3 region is CATSDLLRWYNEQFF. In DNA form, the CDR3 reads TGTGCCACCAGTGATTTGCTCCGGTGGTACAATGAGCAGTTCTTC.

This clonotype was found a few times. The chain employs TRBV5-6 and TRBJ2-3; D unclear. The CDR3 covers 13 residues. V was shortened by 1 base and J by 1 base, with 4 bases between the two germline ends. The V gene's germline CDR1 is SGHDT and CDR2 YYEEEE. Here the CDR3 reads CASSLQGTDTQYF. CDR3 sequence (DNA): TGTGCCAGCAGCTTGCAGGGCACAGATACGCAGTATTTT.

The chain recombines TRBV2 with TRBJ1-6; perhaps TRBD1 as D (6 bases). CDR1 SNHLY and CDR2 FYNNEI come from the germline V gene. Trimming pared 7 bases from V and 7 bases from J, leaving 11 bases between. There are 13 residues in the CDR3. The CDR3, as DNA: TGTGCCAGCAAGGACCAGGGGAATTCACCCCTCCACTTT. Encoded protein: CASKDQGNSPLHF.

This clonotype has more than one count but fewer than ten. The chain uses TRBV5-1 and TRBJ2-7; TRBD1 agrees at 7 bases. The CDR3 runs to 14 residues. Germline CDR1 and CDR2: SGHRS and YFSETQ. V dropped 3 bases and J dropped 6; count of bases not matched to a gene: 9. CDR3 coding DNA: TGCGCCAGCAGCTCAGGACAGGTCGGGCTCGAGCAGTACTTC. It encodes CASSSGQVGLEQYF.

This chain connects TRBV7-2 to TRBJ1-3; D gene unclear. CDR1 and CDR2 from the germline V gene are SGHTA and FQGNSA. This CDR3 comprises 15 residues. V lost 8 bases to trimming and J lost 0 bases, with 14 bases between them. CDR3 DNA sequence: TGTGCCAGCCATGCTAGGGCTAGCTCTGGAAACACCATATATTTT. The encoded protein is CASHARASSGNTIYF.

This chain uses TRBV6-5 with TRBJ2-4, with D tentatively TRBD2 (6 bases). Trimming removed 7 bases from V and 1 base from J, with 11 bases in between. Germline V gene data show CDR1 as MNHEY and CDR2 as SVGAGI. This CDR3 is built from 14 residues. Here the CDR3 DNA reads TGTGCCAGCACCGCTGGGGGGGCCAAAAACATTCAGTACTTC. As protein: CASTAGGAKNIQYF.

CDR3 in DNA: TGTGCCAGCAGCGCGGACAGGGACACTGAAGCTTTCTTT. Translating it yields CASSADRDTEAFF. The gene calls are TRBV5-6 and TRBJ1-1; TRBD1 matches at 8 bases. The V segment lost 4 bases and the J segment 3 bases; nucleotides outside the gene matches: 2. CDR1 and CDR2 from the germline V gene are SGHDT and YYEEEE. CDR3 length: 13 amino acids.

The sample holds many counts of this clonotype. The CDR3: CSARPPGYEKLFF. The CDR3 bases are TGCAGTGCTAGACCCCCGGGGTATGAAAAACTGTTTTTT. The genes are TRBV20-1 and TRBJ1-4; D is unclear. Germline loops: CDR1 DFQATT, CDR2 SNEGSKA (reference sequence). This CDR3 comprises 13 residues. The V end was cut by 2 bases, the J end by 6 bases, with 10 bases between.

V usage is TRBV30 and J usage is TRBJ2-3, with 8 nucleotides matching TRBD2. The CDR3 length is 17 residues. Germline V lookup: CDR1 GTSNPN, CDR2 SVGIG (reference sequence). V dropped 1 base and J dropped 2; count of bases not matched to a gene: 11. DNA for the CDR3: TGTGCCTGGAGTGCCCTCCAACTAGCGGAGGACACAGATACGCAGTATTTT. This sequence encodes CAWSALQLAEDTDTQYF.

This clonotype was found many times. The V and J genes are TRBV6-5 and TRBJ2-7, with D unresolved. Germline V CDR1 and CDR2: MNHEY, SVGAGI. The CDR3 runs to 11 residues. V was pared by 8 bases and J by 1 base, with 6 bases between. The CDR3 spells CASGDSYEQYF. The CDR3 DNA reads TGTGCCAGCGGGGATTCCTACGAGCAGTACTTC.

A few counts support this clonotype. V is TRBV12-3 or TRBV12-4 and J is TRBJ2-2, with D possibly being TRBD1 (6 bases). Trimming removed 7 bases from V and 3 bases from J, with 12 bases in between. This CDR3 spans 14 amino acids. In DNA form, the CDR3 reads TGTGCCAGCAAAAGGGACACCGACACCGGGGAGCTGTTTTTT. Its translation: CASKRDTDTGELFF.

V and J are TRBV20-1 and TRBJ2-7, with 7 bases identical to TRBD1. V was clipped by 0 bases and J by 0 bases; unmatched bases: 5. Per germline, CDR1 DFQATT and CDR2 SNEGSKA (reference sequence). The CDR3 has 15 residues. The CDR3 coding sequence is TGCAGTGCTAGAGATCTTGGACAGGCCTCCTACGAGCAGTACTTC. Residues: CSARDLGQASYEQYF.

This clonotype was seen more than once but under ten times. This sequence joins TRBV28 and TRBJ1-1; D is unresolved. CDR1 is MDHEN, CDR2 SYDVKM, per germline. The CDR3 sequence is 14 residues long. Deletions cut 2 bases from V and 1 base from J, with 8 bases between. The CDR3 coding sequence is TGTGCCAGCAGTTTAAGAGGTCAGAACACTGAAGCTTTCTTT. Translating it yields CASSLRGQNTEAFF.

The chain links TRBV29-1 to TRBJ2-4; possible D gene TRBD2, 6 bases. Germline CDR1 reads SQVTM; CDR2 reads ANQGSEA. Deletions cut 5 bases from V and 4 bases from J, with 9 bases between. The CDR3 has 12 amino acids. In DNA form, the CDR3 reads TGCAGCGTTCAGGAGGGGAAAAACATTCAGTACTTC. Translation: CSVQEGKNIQYF.

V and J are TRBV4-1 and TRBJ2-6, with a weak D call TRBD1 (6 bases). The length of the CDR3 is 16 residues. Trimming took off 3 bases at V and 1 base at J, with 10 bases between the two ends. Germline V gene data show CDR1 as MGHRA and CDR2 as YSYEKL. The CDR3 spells CASSQETGSGANVLTF. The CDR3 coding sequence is TGCGCCAGCAGCCAGGAAACAGGGTCTGGGGCCAACGTCCTGACTTTC.

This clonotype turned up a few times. In DNA form, the CDR3 reads TGTGCCAGCAGCCAGTATAATCAGCCCCAGCATTTT. As protein: CASSQYNQPQHF. The genes are TRBV12-3 or TRBV12-4 and TRBJ1-5, with D unresolved. The V end lost 6 bases, the J end lost 4 bases, and 7 bases lay between the germline ends. The CDR3 loop spans 12 amino acids.

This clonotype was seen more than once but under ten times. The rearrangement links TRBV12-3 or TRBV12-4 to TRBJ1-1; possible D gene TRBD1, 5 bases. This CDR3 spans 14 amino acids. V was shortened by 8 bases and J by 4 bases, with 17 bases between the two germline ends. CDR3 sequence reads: CASLRGGGATEAFF. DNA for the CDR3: TGTGCCAGCCTCCGGGGGGGAGGGGCCACTGAAGCTTTCTTT.

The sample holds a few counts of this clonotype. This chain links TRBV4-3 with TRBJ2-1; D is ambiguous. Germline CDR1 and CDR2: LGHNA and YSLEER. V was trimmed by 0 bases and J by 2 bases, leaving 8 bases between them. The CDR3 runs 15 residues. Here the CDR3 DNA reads TGCGCCAGCAGCCAAGACGGATCCACCTACAATGAGCAGTTCTTC. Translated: CASSQDGSTYNEQFF.

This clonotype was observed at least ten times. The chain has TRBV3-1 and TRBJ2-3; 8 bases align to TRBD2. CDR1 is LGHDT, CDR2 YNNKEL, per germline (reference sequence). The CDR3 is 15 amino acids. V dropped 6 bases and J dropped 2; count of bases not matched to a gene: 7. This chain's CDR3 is CASSLSGVYTDTQYF. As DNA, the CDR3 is TGTGCCAGCAGTCTTAGCGGGGTCTACACAGATACGCAGTATTTT.

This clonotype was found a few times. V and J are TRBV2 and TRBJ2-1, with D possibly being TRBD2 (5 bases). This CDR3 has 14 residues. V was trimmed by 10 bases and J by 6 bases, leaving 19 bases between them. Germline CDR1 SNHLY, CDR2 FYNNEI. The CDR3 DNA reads TGTGCCAATCCGCTCCGGGGTCCCATCAATGAGCAGTTCTTC. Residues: CANPLRGPINEQFF. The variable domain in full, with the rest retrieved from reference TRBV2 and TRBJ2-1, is EPEVTQTPSHQVTQMGQEVILRCVPISNHLYFYWYRQILGQKVEFLVSFYNNEISEKSEIFDDQFSVERPDGSNFTLKIRSTKLEDSAMYFCANPLRGPINEQFFGPGTRLTVL.

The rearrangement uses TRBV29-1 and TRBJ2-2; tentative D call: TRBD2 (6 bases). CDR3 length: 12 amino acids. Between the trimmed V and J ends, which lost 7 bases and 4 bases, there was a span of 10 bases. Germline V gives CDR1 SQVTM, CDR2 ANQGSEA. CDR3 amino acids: CSGAAGTGELFF. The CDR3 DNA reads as TGCAGCGGGGCAGCGGGCACCGGGGAGCTGTTTTTT.

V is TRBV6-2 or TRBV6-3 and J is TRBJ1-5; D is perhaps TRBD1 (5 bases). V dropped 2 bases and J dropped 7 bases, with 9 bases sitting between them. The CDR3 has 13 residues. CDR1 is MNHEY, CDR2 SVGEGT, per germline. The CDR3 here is CASSYGREQPQHF. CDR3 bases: TGTGCCAGCAGTTACGGCAGGGAGCAGCCCCAGCATTTT.

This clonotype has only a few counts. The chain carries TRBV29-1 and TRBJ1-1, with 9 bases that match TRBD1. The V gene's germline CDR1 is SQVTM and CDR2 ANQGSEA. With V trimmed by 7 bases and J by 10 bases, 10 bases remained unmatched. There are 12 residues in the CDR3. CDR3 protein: CSAKQGAGRAFF. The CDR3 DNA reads TGCAGCGCCAAACAGGGGGCAGGTAGAGCTTTCTTT.

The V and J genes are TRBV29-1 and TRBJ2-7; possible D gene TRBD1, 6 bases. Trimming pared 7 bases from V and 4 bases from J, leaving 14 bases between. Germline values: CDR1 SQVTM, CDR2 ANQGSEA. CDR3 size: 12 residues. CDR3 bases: TGCAGCGCCCGGGACACGAAATACGAGCAGTACTTC. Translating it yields CSARDTKYEQYF.

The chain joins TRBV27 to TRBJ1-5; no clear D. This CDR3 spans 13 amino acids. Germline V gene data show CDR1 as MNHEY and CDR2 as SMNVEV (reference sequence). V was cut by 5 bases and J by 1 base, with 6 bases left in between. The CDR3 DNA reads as TGTGCCAGCAGTCCCCTAAGCAATCAGCCCCAGCATTTT. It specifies CASSPLSNQPQHF.

In DNA form, the CDR3 reads TGTGCCAGCAGCCTGACTCTGAGCTATGGCTACACCTTC. Its translation: CASSLTLSYGYTF. This chain uses TRBV7-9 with TRBJ1-2; D call uncertain. The CDR3 extends over 13 amino acids. Germline V gene data show CDR1 as SEHNR and CDR2 as FQNEAQ (reference sequence). Trimming pared 5 bases from V and 4 bases from J, leaving 11 bases between.